This entry lists 20 T cell receptor beta chains sequenced from one sample in a study of identical twins. In TCRdb, the 5' RACE reads were re-called with MiXCR into one record per CDR3 protein. The sample yields under 350,000 distinct CDR3 sequences, roughly 9.7% seen once. These records were also assigned to another study, of yellow fever vaccine responses in identical twins.

The material sequenced was CD8+ T cells sorted from blood. The source is a woman in her late teens or twenties in good health.

This clonotype was counted between two and nine times. The V and J genes are TRBV2 and TRBJ2-7; possibly TRBD1 or TRBD2 for D (6 bases each). V dropped 10 bases and J dropped 7 bases, with 14 bases sitting between them. Germline V gene data show CDR1 as SNHLY and CDR2 as FYNNEI. The CDR3 has 11 amino acids. CDR3 sequence reads: CATHGGREQYF. The CDR3 region has the DNA TGTGCCACCCATGGGGGGCGAGAGCAGTACTTC.

This clonotype was seen at least ten times. The V gene is TRBV29-1, the J gene TRBJ2-2, with 9 bases matching TRBD1. The germline V gene has CDR1 SQVTM and CDR2 ANQGSEA. The CDR3 is 13 amino acids. Unmatched junction bases numbered 5, after V lost 6 bases and J lost 6 bases. CDR3 DNA: TGCAGCGTGGGACAGGGTCCGTCCGGGGAGCTGTTTTTT. Amino acid sequence: CSVGQGPSGELFF.

At least ten counts were recorded for this clonotype. This sequence joins TRBV5-1 and TRBJ2-7, with D unclear. Looked up from germline, CDR1 is SGHRS and CDR2 is YFSETQ. This CDR3 is built from 14 residues. V lost 4 bases and J lost 1, with 12 bases in between. The CDR3 here is CASSGNPSSYEQYF. The CDR3 DNA sequence: TGCGCCAGCAGCGGTAACCCCAGTTCCTACGAGCAGTACTTC.

The chain links TRBV29-1 to TRBJ2-7; 9 bases agree with TRBD1. Looked up from germline, CDR1 is SQVTM and CDR2 is ANQGSEA. The CDR3 loop spans 14 amino acids. The V gene end was trimmed by 2 bases and the J gene end by 4 bases; junction bases not matched to a gene: 6. The CDR3 DNA reads as TGCAGCGTTGAATTCCGGGACAGGGAGTACGAGCAGTACTTC. It is translated as CSVEFRDREYEQYF.

V gene TRBV6-1 combines with J gene TRBJ2-6; D possibly corresponds to TRBD1 (5 bases). The CDR3 contains 17 residues. Between the trimmed V and J ends, which lost 6 bases and 3 bases, there was a span of 18 bases. CDR1 is MNHNS, CDR2 SASEGT, per germline. The CDR3 DNA reads TGTGCCAGCAGCCTGACGTGGGGCGGATTTGGGGCCAACGTCCTGACTTTC. Protein product: CASSLTWGGFGANVLTF.

This clonotype was counted ten times or more. This rearrangement joins TRBV4-2 to TRBJ2-2; the match to TRBD2 covers 9 bases. The germline gives CDR1 LGHNA, CDR2 YNFKEQ. With V trimmed by 8 bases and J by 6 bases, 13 bases remained unmatched. The CDR3 totals 16 residues. This chain's CDR3 is CASGTPGGRVAGELFF. The CDR3, as DNA: TGTGCCAGCGGCACTCCCGGCGGGAGGGTGGCCGGGGAGCTGTTTTTT.

There are many counts of this clonotype. The chain links TRBV15 to TRBJ2-1; 12 bases are a match to TRBD1. V gave up 6 bases and J gave up 4 bases; unmatched junction bases: 19. From germline, CDR1 is LNHNV and CDR2 YYDKDF (reference sequence). CDR3 length: 20 residues. The CDR3 region has the DNA TGTGCCACCAGTAAACCCCCTTGGGACAGGGGGCGAAGCCCGTACAATGAGCAGTTCTTC. Its translation is CATSKPPWDRGRSPYNEQFF.

J is TRBJ2-5 and V is TRBV28, with TRBD2 matching 9 bases. The CDR3 contains 12 residues. V trimming: 2 bases; J trimming: 9 bases; junction bases outside the gene matches: 1. Germline V gene lookup returns CDR1 MDHEN and CDR2 SYDVKM. This CDR3 reads CASSLVAGAQYF. As DNA, the CDR3 is TGTGCCAGCAGTTTAGTAGCGGGAGCCCAGTACTTC.

This clonotype showed up just a few times. The chain has TRBV29-1 and TRBJ2-2; 9 bases are shared with TRBD1. V dropped 0 bases and J dropped 6; count of bases not matched to a gene: 5. Germline V gene sequence: CDR1 SQVTM, CDR2 ANQGSEA. This CDR3 has 15 residues. CDR3 region: CSVEEGQGLPGELFF. The CDR3, as DNA: TGCAGCGTTGAAGAGGGACAGGGTCTGCCCGGGGAGCTGTTTTTT.

V usage is TRBV7-9 and J usage is TRBJ2-3, with 7 bases fitting TRBD2. The germline V gene has CDR1 SEHNR and CDR2 FQNEAQ (reference sequence). V lost 5 bases and J lost 2; bases outside the gene matches: 13. The CDR3 has 17 residues. The CDR3 DNA sequence: TGTGCCAGCAGCCCCCGGCGGGGTGAGCGGGACACAGATACGCAGTATTTT. It encodes CASSPRRGERDTDTQYF.

This clonotype was recorded many times. The chain links TRBV27 to TRBJ2-1, with 8 positions matching TRBD2. Germline values: CDR1 MNHEY, CDR2 SMNVEV (reference sequence). J gave up 9 bases and V 6 bases, and 10 bases lay outside the gene matches. This CDR3 comprises 14 residues. The chain's CDR3 is CASREGLAVTEQFF. In DNA form, the CDR3 reads TGTGCCAGCAGGGAAGGACTAGCTGTTACTGAGCAGTTCTTC.

This rearrangement joins TRBV7-2 to TRBJ2-7, with D unresolved. V was trimmed by 1 base and J by 6 bases, leaving 7 bases between them. The CDR3 contains 12 residues. Looked up from germline, CDR1 is SGHTA and CDR2 is FQGNSA. CDR3 in DNA: TGTGCCAGCAGCTTAGGTTGGAGCGAGCAGTACTTC. It specifies CASSLGWSEQYF. Supplemented by reference TRBV7-2 and TRBJ2-7, the full variable domain reads GAGVSQSPSNKVTEKGKDVELRCDPISGHTALYWYRQSLGQGLEFLIYFQGNSAPDKSGLPSDRFSAERTGGSVSTLTIQRTQQEDSAVYLCASSLGWSEQYFGPGTRLTVT.

This clonotype was seen at least ten times. The chain carries TRBV7-9 and TRBJ2-2; a possible D gene is TRBD1 (6 bases). Germline values: CDR1 SEHNR, CDR2 FQNEAQ (reference sequence). With 5 bases removed from V and 1 base from J, the gap between germline ends came to 8 bases. CDR3 length: 14 residues. CDR3 protein: CASSARGNTGELFF. The CDR3 nucleotides read TGTGCCAGCAGCGCCAGGGGGAACACCGGGGAGCTGTTTTTT.

There are many counts of this clonotype. V is TRBV27 and J is TRBJ1-5, with a tentative D call TRBD1 (5 bases). Germline V gene data show CDR1 as MNHEY and CDR2 as SMNVEV (reference sequence). This CDR3 is 15 amino acids long. V lost 6 bases and J 1 base, leaving 13 bases between the germline ends. The CDR3 coding sequence is TGTGCCAGCAGACTATCTGGGGCGAGCAATCAGCCCCAGCATTTT. This sequence encodes CASRLSGASNQPQHF.

This clonotype was observed at least ten times. This CDR3 reads CASSFPLDASSYEQYF. The CDR3 nucleotides read TGTGCCAGCAGCTTTCCCCTGGATGCCAGCTCCTACGAGCAGTACTTC. The V and J genes are TRBV7-9 and TRBJ2-7, with D unresolved. The CDR3 consists of 16 residues. The germline V and J ends were trimmed by 3 bases and 0 bases, with 15 bases remaining between them. CDR1 SEHNR and CDR2 FQNEAQ come from the germline V gene (reference sequence).

The J gene is TRBJ2-4, the V gene TRBV11-2; TRBD1 might be the D (5 bases). V was shortened by 5 bases and J by 3 bases, with 17 bases between the two germline ends. Germline assignment: CDR1 SGHAT and CDR2 FQNNGV. The CDR3 is 16 amino acids. The CDR3 sequence: CASSHDQGRSKNIQYF. The CDR3 DNA is TGTGCCAGCAGCCATGACCAGGGTCGGAGCAAAAACATTCAGTACTTC.

The chain carries TRBV28 and TRBJ1-4, with 9 nucleotides matching TRBD1. Germline V gene lookup returns CDR1 MDHEN and CDR2 SYDVKM. The CDR3 contains 13 residues. The V segment lost 10 bases and the J segment 4 bases; nucleotides outside the gene matches: 4. CDR3 DNA sequence: TGTGCCATCCAGGGACAGGGTAATGAAAAACTGTTTTTT. This encodes CAIQGQGNEKLFF. The full variable domain, its missing parts supplied by reference TRBV28 and TRBJ1-4, is DVKVTQSSRYLVKRTGEKVFLECVQDMDHENMFWYRQDPGLGLRLIYFSYDVKMKEKGDIPEGYSVSREKKERFSLILESASTNQTSMYLCAIQGQGNEKLFFGSGTQLSVL.

This clonotype was seen at least ten times. This rearrangement joins TRBV9 to TRBJ2-5; a possible D gene is TRBD1 (6 bases). In germline, CDR1 is SGDLS, CDR2 YYNGEE. The V end lost 4 bases, the J end lost 1 base, and 11 bases lay between the germline ends. CDR3 length equals 14 residues. The DNA of the CDR3 is TGTGCCAGCAGCCGAGGGGGTACCCAAGAGACCCAGTACTTC. Amino acids: CASSRGGTQETQYF.

This clonotype occurred once. This chain uses TRBV5-2 with TRBJ2-2; the D call in the table, TRBD1, was not verified against the DNA. TRBV5-2 is flagged as a pseudogene. CDR3 length: 18 residues. CDR3 amino acids: CARSPLDNLGFGTGELFF. DNA of the CDR3: TGTGCCAGGAGCCCCCTGGATAATCTAGGGTTTGGTACCGGGGAGCTGTTTTTT.

This clonotype appeared a few times. The gene calls are TRBV20-1 and TRBJ2-7, with TRBD2 identical over 7 bases. Trimming removed 3 bases from V and 3 bases from J; junction bases left unmatched: 2. Germline V gives CDR1 DFQATT, CDR2 SNEGSKA (reference sequence). The CDR3 runs 12 residues. The CDR3, as DNA: TGCAGTGCTAGGGGGGGGGACTACGAGCAGTACTTC. It encodes CSARGGDYEQYF.